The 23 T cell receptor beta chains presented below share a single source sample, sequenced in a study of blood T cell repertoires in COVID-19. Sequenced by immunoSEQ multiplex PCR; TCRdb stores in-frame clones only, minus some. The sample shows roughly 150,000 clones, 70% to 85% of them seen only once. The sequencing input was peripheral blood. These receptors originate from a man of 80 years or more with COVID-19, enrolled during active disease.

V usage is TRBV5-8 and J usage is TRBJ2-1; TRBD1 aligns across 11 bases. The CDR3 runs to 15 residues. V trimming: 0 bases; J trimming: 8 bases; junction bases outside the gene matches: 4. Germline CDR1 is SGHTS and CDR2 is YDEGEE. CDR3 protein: CASSLGTGGIDEQFF. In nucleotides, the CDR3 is TGTGCCAGCAGCTTGGGGACAGGGGGCATCGATGAGCAGTTCTTC.

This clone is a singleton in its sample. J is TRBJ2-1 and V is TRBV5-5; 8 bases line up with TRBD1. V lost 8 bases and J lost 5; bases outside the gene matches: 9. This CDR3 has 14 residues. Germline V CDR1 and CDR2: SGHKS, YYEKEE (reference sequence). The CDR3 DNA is TGTGCCAGTACTTTGGGGGGACAGGACAATGAGCAGTTCTTC. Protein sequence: CASTLGGQDNEQFF.

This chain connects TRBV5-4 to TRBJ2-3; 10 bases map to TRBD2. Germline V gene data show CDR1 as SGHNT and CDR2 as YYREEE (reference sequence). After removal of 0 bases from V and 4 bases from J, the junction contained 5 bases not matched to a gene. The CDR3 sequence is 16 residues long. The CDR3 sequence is CASSLERGGLPDTQYF. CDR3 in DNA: TGTGCCAGCAGCTTGGAGCGGGGGGGCCTCCCAGATACGCAGTATTTT.

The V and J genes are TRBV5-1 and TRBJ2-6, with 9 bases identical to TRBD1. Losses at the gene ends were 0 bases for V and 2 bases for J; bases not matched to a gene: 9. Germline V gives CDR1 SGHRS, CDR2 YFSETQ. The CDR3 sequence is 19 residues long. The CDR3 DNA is TGCGCCAGCAGCTTGGCCGGGACAGGGTCCTATGCTGGGGCCAACGTCCTGACTTTC. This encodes CASSLAGTGSYAGANVLTF.

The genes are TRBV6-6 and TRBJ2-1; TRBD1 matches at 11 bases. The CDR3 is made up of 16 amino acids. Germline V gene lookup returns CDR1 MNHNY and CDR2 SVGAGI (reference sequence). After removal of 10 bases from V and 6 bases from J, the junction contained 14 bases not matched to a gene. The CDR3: CATESLPGTGGNEQFF. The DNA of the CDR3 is TGTGCCACCGAATCGCTCCCCGGGACAGGGGGCAATGAGCAGTTCTTC.

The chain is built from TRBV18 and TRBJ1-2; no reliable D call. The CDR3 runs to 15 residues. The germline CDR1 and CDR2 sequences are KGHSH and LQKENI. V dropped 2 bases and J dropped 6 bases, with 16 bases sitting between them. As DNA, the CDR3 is TGTGCCAGCTCACCAGCCCTACCCCCCTCCCATGGCTACACCTTC. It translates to CASSPALPPSHGYTF.

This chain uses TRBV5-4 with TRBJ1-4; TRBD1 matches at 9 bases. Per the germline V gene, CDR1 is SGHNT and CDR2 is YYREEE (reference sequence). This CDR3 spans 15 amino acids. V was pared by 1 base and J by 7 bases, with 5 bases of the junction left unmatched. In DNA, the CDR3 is TGTGCCAGCAGCTTGTACGGGACAGGGTTTGAAAAACTGTTTTTT. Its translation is CASSLYGTGFEKLFF.

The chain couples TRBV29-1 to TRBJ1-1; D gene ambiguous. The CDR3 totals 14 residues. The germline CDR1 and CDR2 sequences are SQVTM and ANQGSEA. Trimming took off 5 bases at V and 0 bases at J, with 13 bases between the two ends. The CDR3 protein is CSVFIRRLNTEAFF. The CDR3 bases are TGCAGCGTTTTCATCAGGAGGCTGAACACTGAAGCTTTCTTT.

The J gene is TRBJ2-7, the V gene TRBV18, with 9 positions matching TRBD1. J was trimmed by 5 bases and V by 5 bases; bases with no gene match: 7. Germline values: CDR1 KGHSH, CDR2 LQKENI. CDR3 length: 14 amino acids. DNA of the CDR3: TGTGCCAGCTCATCACAGGGGGCAGTGGACGAGCAGTACTTC. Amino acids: CASSSQGAVDEQYF.

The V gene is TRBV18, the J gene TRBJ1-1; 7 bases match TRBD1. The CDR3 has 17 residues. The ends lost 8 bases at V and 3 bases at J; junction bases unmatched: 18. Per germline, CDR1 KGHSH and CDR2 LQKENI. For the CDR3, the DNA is TGTGCCAGCCCGGACAGGAGCAGAGGGAGCTCGGACACTGAAGCTTTCTTT. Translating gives CASPDRSRGSSDTEAFF.

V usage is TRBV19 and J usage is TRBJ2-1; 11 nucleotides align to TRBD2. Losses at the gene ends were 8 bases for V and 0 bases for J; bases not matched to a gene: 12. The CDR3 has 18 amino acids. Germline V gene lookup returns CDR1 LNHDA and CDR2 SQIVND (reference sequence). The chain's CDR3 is CASAQIAGGRRSYNEQFF. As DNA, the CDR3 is TGTGCCAGTGCCCAAATAGCGGGGGGGCGTCGCTCCTACAATGAGCAGTTCTTC.

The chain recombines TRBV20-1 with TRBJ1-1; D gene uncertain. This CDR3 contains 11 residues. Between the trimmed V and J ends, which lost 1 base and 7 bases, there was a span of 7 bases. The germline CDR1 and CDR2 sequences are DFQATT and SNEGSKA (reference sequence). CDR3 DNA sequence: TGCAGTGCTAGAGGCCCAGATGAAGCTTTCTTT. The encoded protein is CSARGPDEAFF.

In DNA form, the CDR3 reads TGCGCCAGCAGCCAAGATAGTCACACTGAAGCTTTCTTT. This gives the protein CASSQDSHTEAFF. This chain links TRBV4-3 with TRBJ1-1; D remains ambiguous. V was clipped by 0 bases and J by 3 bases, with 5 bases between them. There are 13 residues in the CDR3. Germline V gene sequence: CDR1 LGHNA, CDR2 YSLEER.

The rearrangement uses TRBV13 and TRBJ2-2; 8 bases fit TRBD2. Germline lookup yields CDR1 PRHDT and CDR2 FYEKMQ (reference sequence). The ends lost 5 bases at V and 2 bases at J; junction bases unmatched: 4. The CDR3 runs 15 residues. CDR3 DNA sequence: TGTGCCAGCAGCCGGGGGGGGCCAAACACCGGGGAGCTGTTTTTT. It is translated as CASSRGGPNTGELFF.

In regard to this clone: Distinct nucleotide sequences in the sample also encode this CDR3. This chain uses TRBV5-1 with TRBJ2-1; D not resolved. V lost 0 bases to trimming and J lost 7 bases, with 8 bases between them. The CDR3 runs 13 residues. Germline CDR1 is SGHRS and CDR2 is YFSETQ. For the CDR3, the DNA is TGCGCCAGCAGCTTGGTATCAGGAAATGAGCAGTTCTTC. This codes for CASSLVSGNEQFF.

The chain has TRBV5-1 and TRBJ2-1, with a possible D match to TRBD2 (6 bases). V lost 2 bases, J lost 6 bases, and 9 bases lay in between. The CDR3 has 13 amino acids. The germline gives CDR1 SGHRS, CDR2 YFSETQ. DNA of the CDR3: TGCGCCAGCAGCTTTGGGGGGTCCAATGAGCAGTTCTTC. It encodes CASSFGGSNEQFF. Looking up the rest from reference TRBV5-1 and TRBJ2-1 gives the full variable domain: KAGVTQTPRYLIKTRGQQVTLSCSPISGHRSVSWYQQTPGQGLQFLFEYFSETQRNKGNFPGRFSGRQFSNSRSEMNVSTLELGDSALYLCASSFGGSNEQFFGPGTRLTVL.

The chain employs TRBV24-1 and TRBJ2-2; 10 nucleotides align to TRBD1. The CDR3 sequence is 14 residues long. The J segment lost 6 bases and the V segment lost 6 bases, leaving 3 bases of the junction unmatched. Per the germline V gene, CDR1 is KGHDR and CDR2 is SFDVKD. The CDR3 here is CATSKGQGAGELFF. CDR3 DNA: TGTGCCACCAGTAAAGGACAGGGGGCCGGGGAGCTGTTTTTT.

DNA of the CDR3: TGTGCCAGCAGTTTATGGGCAGGGGTAGGTCAGCCCCAGCATTTT. Amino acids: CASSLWAGVGQPQHF. The V gene is TRBV27, the J gene TRBJ1-5; possible D gene TRBD1, 6 bases. The CDR3 runs to 15 residues. CDR1 and CDR2 (germline): MNHEY, SMNVEV (reference sequence). V was shortened by 1 base and J by 6 bases, with 13 bases between the two germline ends.

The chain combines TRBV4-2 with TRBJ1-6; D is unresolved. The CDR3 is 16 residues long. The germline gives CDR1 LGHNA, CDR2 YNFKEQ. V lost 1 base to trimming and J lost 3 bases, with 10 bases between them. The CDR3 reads CASSQVLQSYNSPLHF. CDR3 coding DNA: TGTGCCAGCAGCCAAGTGTTACAGAGCTATAATTCACCCCTCCACTTT.

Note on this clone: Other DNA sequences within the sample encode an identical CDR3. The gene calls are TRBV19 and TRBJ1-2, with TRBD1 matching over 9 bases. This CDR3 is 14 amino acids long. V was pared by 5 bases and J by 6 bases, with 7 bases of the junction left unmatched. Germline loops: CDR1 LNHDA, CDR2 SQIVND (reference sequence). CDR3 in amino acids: CASSRDRDPDGYTF. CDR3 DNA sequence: TGTGCCAGTAGTCGGGACAGGGACCCTGATGGCTACACCTTC.

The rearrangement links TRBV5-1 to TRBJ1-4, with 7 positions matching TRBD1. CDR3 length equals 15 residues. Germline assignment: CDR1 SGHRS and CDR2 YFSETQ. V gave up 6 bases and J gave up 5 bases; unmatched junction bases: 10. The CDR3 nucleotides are TGCGCCAGCACCCTCACAACAGGGGTAAATGAAAAACTGTTTTTT. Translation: CASTLTTGVNEKLFF.

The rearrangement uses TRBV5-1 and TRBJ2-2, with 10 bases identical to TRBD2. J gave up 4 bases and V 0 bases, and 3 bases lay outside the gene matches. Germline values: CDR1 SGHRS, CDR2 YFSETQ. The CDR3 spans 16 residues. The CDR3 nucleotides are TGCGCCAGCAGCTTGGGCCGACTAGCGGGCACCGGGGAGCTGTTTTTT. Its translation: CASSLGRLAGTGELFF.

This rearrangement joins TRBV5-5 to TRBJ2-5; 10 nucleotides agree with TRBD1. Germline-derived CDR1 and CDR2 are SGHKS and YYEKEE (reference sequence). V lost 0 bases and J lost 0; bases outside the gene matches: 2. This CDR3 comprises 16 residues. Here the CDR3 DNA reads TGTGCCAGCAGCTTGGGACAGGGGGCAAACCAAGAGACCCAGTACTTC. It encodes CASSLGQGANQETQYF.